This T cell receptor (beta chain) is from a study of CD8 T cells in ankylosing spondylitis. General study results and limits: The authors reported significant enrichment of disease-linked clones in matched ankylosing spondylitis synovial fluid. Blood from ankylosing spondylitis patients appeared to carry a characteristic roughly eight-variant TCR beta motif.

This clonotype was seen many times. What it binds is unknown. Making use of molecular barcodes, quantitative 5'-RACE generated TCR beta libraries. TCRdb itself ran the 5' RACE reads through MiXCR, one entry per CDR3 protein. The sample contains roughly 180,000 distinct CDR3 sequences, about 13% of which appear only once. The CDR3 runs to 11 residues. The V gene's germline CDR1 is SQVTM and CDR2 ANQGSEA. Trimming pared 6 bases from V and 8 bases from J, leaving 13 bases between. The J gene is TRBJ1-2, the V gene TRBV29-1; weak D call: TRBD1 (5 bases). Sequencing input: blood, either unsorted or a sorted T cell fraction (not recorded which). The source of this sequence is a male donor with ankylosing spondylitis or in good health (not recorded which). In DNA form, the CDR3 reads TGCAGCGTCGACCAGGGTAGCGGCTACACCTTC. This sequence encodes CSVDQGSGYTF.